This T cell receptor beta chain was identified during a study of human T cells and chemical hapten exposure. Study information: Among samples, TCR yields varied mainly because of small differences in pooled library volume.

A single record per CDR3 protein comes from TCRdb applying MiXCR to the RACE reads. The table lists 80,000 to 100,000 distinct CDR3 sequences, 7.5% to 10% of them singletons, with about 2% in the top ten. The CDR3 spans 14 residues. Germline loops: CDR1 MDHEN, CDR2 SYDVKM. Losses at the gene ends were 10 bases for V and 4 bases for J; bases not matched to a gene: 6. The time point denotes: patch test 2, 6 weeks after DPC sensitization. The treatment denotes: therapeutic diphenylcyclopropenone sensitization with weekly scalp DPC. This chain joins TRBV28 and TRBJ2-1; 11 nucleotides agree with TRBD2. This material consisted of whole blood, taken in connection with sensitization to the hapten diphenylcyclopropenone (DPC). This clonotype was obtained from a woman aged 40 to 50 with alopecia areata. Some clones in this sample may be carry-over from other donors' samples. The CDR3 nucleotides are TGTGCCACGCACGCTAGCGGGAGGTACAATGAGCAGTTCTTC. It is translated as CATHASGRYNEQFF.